The 24 T cell receptor beta chains given below trace back to one sample, sequenced in a study of cytomegalovirus exposure and HLA in healthy donors. Primers included in the PCR were 60 Vbeta and 13 Jbeta primers. Produced via immunoSEQ multiplex PCR; TCRdb's table is partial and in-frame only. This sample yields more than 85,000 clones, of which 77% are seen a single time; approximately 8% belongs to the top ten. Sequencing input: PBMCs. All receptors come from a female donor in good health and CMV-seronegative.

CDR3 nucleotides: TGTGCCAGCAGCTCCCCAGGGGGCATCGATTGGACTGAAGCTTTCTTT. Translating gives CASSSPGGIDWTEAFF. The chain is built from TRBV7-2 and TRBJ1-1; TRBD1 matches at 8 bases. This CDR3 is built from 16 residues. V lost 4 bases to trimming and J lost 5 bases; unmatched junction nucleotides: 12. Germline V gene data show CDR1 as SGHTA and CDR2 as FQGNSA.

This clone was seen a few times. This chain links TRBV6-5 with TRBJ2-7; 10 bases align to TRBD2. V trimming: 4 bases; J trimming: 3 bases; junction bases outside the gene matches: 9. In germline, CDR1 is MNHEY, CDR2 SVGAGI. This CDR3 comprises 16 residues. DNA for the CDR3: TGTGCCAGCAGTTCGATATGGACTAGCGGTTACTACGAGCAGTACTTC. As protein: CASSSIWTSGYYEQYF.

This chain uses TRBV28 with TRBJ1-4, with 7 bases lining up with TRBD1. Looked up from germline, CDR1 is MDHEN and CDR2 is SYDVKM. The CDR3 contains 15 residues. The V and J ends lost 3 bases and 6 bases, in that order; junction bases with no gene match: 7. The CDR3 loop reads CASSLGQFFDEKLFF. CDR3 DNA: TGTGCCAGCAGTTTGGGACAGTTCTTCGATGAAAAACTGTTTTTT. Together with reference TRBV28 and TRBJ1-4, the CDR3 gives the full variable domain: DVKVTQSSRYLVKRTGEKVFLECVQDMDHENMFWYRQDPGLGLRLIYFSYDVKMKEKGDIPEGYSVSREKKERFSLILESASTNQTSMYLCASSLGQFFDEKLFFGSGTQLSVL.

This chain joins TRBV29-1 and TRBJ1-1; possible D gene TRBD1, 5 bases. The germline gives CDR1 SQVTM, CDR2 ANQGSEA. The germline V and J ends were trimmed by 0 bases and 0 bases, with 8 bases remaining between them. The CDR3 is made up of 14 amino acids. The CDR3 DNA is TGCAGCGTTGAAGAACAGGCGATGAACACTGAAGCTTTCTTT. Amino acid sequence: CSVEEQAMNTEAFF.

The chain uses TRBV5-4 and TRBJ1-2; D unclear. The CDR3 is 16 residues long. V was trimmed by 3 bases and J by 4 bases, leaving 19 bases between them. CDR1 SGHNT and CDR2 YYREEE come from the germline V gene (reference sequence). DNA of the CDR3: TGTGCCAGCAGCTACCCCAGTGATTCGTCGTCCTATGGCTACACCTTC. It codes for CASSYPSDSSSYGYTF.

The chain carries TRBV5-6 and TRBJ2-3, with 7 bases fitting TRBD1. The V gene's germline CDR1 is SGHDT and CDR2 YYEEEE. The CDR3 contains 16 residues. Trimming took 0 bases from V and 1 from J; bases not matched to a gene: 5. This CDR3 reads CASSLGQGRGTDTQYF. CDR3 sequence (DNA): TGTGCCAGCAGCTTGGGACAGGGTCGGGGCACAGATACGCAGTATTTT.

V usage is TRBV28 and J usage is TRBJ1-2, with D possibly TRBD1 on 5 matching bases. Germline CDR1 is MDHEN and CDR2 is SYDVKM. V gave up 6 bases and J gave up 4 bases, with 9 bases separating them. The CDR3 extends over 12 amino acids. The CDR3 region has the DNA TGTGCCAGCAGCCGGGGGGGCTATGGCTACACCTTC. Translation: CASSRGGYGYTF.

The CDR3 protein is CASSPPGTGNEKLFF. As DNA, the CDR3 is TGTGCCAGCTCACCTCCCGGGACAGGGAATGAAAAACTGTTTTTT. The chain joins TRBV18 to TRBJ1-4; TRBD1 matches at 9 bases. Germline CDR1 and CDR2: KGHSH and LQKENI. The CDR3 runs to 15 residues. V lost 3 bases and J lost 5; bases outside the gene matches: 4.

This clone has only one observation. This chain connects TRBV10-2 to TRBJ2-1; TRBD2 agrees at 9 bases. The V and J ends lost 8 bases and 6 bases, in that order; junction bases with no gene match: 8. The CDR3 has 14 amino acids. Germline V gene lookup returns CDR1 WSHSY and CDR2 SAAADI. Here the CDR3 reads CASRLAGVRNEQFF. CDR3 DNA: TGCGCCAGCCGATTAGCGGGAGTTCGCAATGAGCAGTTCTTC.

The chain is built from TRBV4-1 and TRBJ2-3, with TRBD1 identical over 9 bases. Looked up from germline, CDR1 is MGHRA and CDR2 is YSYEKL. The CDR3 contains 15 residues. V gave up 2 bases and J gave up 3 bases; unmatched junction bases: 3. CDR3 coding DNA: TGCGCCAGCAGCCAATCGGGACAGGGAACAGATACGCAGTATTTT. Its protein product is CASSQSGQGTDTQYF.

The chain couples TRBV5-8 to TRBJ1-5, with TRBD1 matching over 7 bases. Germline CDR1 is SGHTS and CDR2 is YDEGEE. With V trimmed by 0 bases and J by 4 bases, 10 bases remained unmatched. This CDR3 is built from 17 residues. The CDR3 DNA follows: TGTGCCAGCAGCTTGGCTCATACAGGGGCTGGGAATCAGCCCCAGCATTTT. It translates to CASSLAHTGAGNQPQHF.

The chain uses TRBV30 and TRBJ1-3; D remains ambiguous. The CDR3 extends over 13 amino acids. Germline V gene lookup returns CDR1 GTSNPN and CDR2 SVGIG (reference sequence). V was trimmed by 3 bases and J by 1 base, leaving 7 bases between them. As DNA, the CDR3 is TGTGCCTGGAGACGCACTTCTGGAAACACCATATATTTT. Its translation: CAWRRTSGNTIYF.

This chain joins TRBV7-2 and TRBJ2-1; the match to TRBD2 covers 8 bases. V was pared by 2 bases and J by 3 bases, with 6 bases of the junction left unmatched. CDR3 length: 16 residues. The V gene's germline CDR1 is SGHTA and CDR2 FQGNSA. The CDR3 region is CASSLRRGGGYNEQFF. The CDR3, as DNA: TGTGCCAGCAGCTTAAGACGGGGGGGCGGCTACAATGAGCAGTTCTTC.

This clone was counted a single time. The rearrangement links TRBV21-1 to TRBJ2-1; TRBD1, the table's D call, was not compared with the DNA. TRBV21-1 is designated a pseudogene. The CDR3 runs 17 residues. The CDR3 is CASSRIRGQGLKNEQFF. CDR3 DNA sequence: TGTGCCAGCAGCCGTATAAGAGGACAGGGGCTTAAAAATGAGCAGTTCTTC.

V and J are TRBV27 and TRBJ2-7, with a weak D call TRBD1 (6 bases). This CDR3 is 15 amino acids long. CDR1 and CDR2 (germline): MNHEY, SMNVEV (reference sequence). Trimming stripped 5 bases from V and 1 base from J, with 15 bases between. The CDR3 coding sequence is TGTGCCAGCAGTCCCGGACAGATTTTTTCCTACGAGCAGTACTTC. Encoded protein: CASSPGQIFSYEQYF.

This clone has a handful of counts. The chain links TRBV6-1 to TRBJ1-1; D is uncertain. The CDR3 is made up of 14 amino acids. V lost 6 bases and J 7 bases, leaving 18 bases between the germline ends. The germline gives CDR1 MNHNS, CDR2 SASEGT. The DNA for the CDR3 is TGTGCCAGCAGCTCCGTGGCGGGGAGGAATGAAGCTTTCTTT. It translates to CASSSVAGRNEAFF.

The chain couples TRBV18 to TRBJ1-6, with 8 bases aligning to TRBD1. This CDR3 has 15 amino acids. The germline V gene has CDR1 KGHSH and CDR2 LQKENI. Trimming at V came to 0 bases and at J to 7 bases, leaving 2 bases not matched to a gene. Here the CDR3 DNA reads TGTGCCAGCTCACCACCGGACAGGGAAAATTCACCCCTCCACTTT. Translated: CASSPPDRENSPLHF.

This chain joins TRBV7-2 and TRBJ1-1, with D possibly TRBD1 on 5 matching bases. The ends were cut back, 7 bases at V and 8 bases at J, with 17 bases in the middle. CDR3 size: 13 residues. Germline V gene data show CDR1 as SGHTA and CDR2 as FQGNSA. This CDR3 reads CASTSGGDLEAFF. The CDR3 DNA reads as TGTGCCAGCACCTCGGGGGGGGATTTAGAAGCTTTCTTT.

This clone was observed once. The rearrangement joins TRBV5-4 to TRBJ2-1; 8 positions agree with TRBD2. This CDR3 contains 16 residues. In germline, CDR1 is SGHNT, CDR2 YYREEE (reference sequence). Trimming removed 4 bases from V and 7 bases from J; junction bases left unmatched: 13. CDR3 sequence: CASSTYGTRVFNEQFF. DNA for the CDR3: TGTGCCAGCAGCACCTACGGGACTAGGGTGTTTAATGAGCAGTTCTTC.

V gene TRBV7-9 combines with J gene TRBJ1-5; TRBD1 is a possible D gene (6 bases). The CDR3 totals 14 residues. The V gene lost 5 bases and the J gene lost 3 bases, with 11 bases spanning the gap. The germline V gene encodes CDR1 SEHNR and CDR2 FQNEAQ (reference sequence). The CDR3 nucleotides are TGTGCCAGCAGCCTGTGGACAGACAATCAGCCCCAGCATTTT. Translating gives CASSLWTDNQPQHF.

The chain links TRBV18 to TRBJ1-1; 12 bases are shared with TRBD1. Per the germline V gene, CDR1 is KGHSH and CDR2 is LQKENI. This CDR3 spans 16 amino acids. J lost 1 base, V lost 6 bases, and 6 bases had no gene match. This CDR3 is CASSPPGQGANTEAFF. CDR3 bases: TGTGCCAGCTCTCCCCCGGGACAGGGGGCGAACACTGAAGCTTTCTTT.

This chain uses TRBV10-3 with TRBJ2-2, with D perhaps matching TRBD1 (5 bases). Trimming left V 4 bases short and J 3 bases short, with 6 bases between. Germline assignment: CDR1 ENHRY and CDR2 SYGVKD. The CDR3 is 13 amino acids. In nucleotides, the CDR3 is TGTGCCATCAGTGTCAGGGACACCGGGGAGCTGTTTTTT. Translation gives CAISVRDTGELFF.

This chain uses TRBV9 with TRBJ2-5; 11 nucleotides align to TRBD2. The CDR3 is 17 amino acids. The germline V gene encodes CDR1 SGDLS and CDR2 YYNGEE. V shed 0 bases and J 0 bases; nucleotides not matched to a gene: 4. CDR3 nucleotides: TGTGCCAGCAGCGTAGCTACTAGCGGGGGTTACCAAGAGACCCAGTACTTC. Translation: CASSVATSGGYQETQYF.

This clone was detected a few times. This chain links TRBV7-9 with TRBJ2-2, with unresolved D. The CDR3 consists of 12 residues. Germline-derived CDR1 and CDR2 are SEHNR and FQNEAQ (reference sequence). Trimming pared 2 bases from V and 8 bases from J, leaving 6 bases between. CDR3 nucleotide sequence: TGTGCCAGCAGCTTACCTTCTGGGGAGCTGTTTTTT. Translating gives CASSLPSGELFF.